Described below is a single T cell receptor beta chain sequence and its context. As yet, its antigen is unknown. Germline is not matched at one junction end, which may reflect a read error. The record originates from a study of T cell repertoires in cytomegalovirus infection. Study in general: Public signatures in TCR beta pointed to CMV infection and matching HLA type. Points from the study as a whole: The cumulative frequency of public TCR beta families identified carriers of CMV plus the relevant HLA. HLA-C-restricted CMV-specific TCR beta clonotypes prevailed in the ex vivo response.

TCRdb reprocessed the reads with MiXCR, giving one entry per CDR3 protein. The data contain around 180,000 distinct CDR3 sequences, about 21% of them singletons. The CDR3 has 17 residues. Germline V gives CDR1 SGHTA, CDR2 FQGNSA. Sequencing input: PBMCs. This sequence joins TRBV7-2 and TRBJ1-4; TRBD1 matches at 7 bases. The clonotype comes from a human donor in good health (CMV status not recorded). Some clones in this sample may be carry-over from other donors' samples. CDR3: CASSLYASGTANEKLSF. CDR3 bases: TGTGCCAGCAGCTTATATGCCTCCGGGACAGCTAATGAAAAACTGTCTTTT. The full variable domain, completed using reference TRBV7-2 and TRBJ1-4, is GAGVSQSPSNKVTEKGKDVELRCDPISGHTALYWYRQSLGQGLEFLIYFQGNSAPDKSGLPSDRFSAERTGGSVSTLTIQRTQQEDSAVYLCASSLYASGTANEKLSFGSGTQLSVL.